A single sample gave rise to the 2 T cell receptor beta chains below, sequenced in a study of CD8 T cell repertoires and HIV-1 epitope variants (dated by TCRdb to 2019 to 2021). The receptor library was made with the immunoSEQ multiplex PCR assay. TCRdb took over this immuneACCESS table, retaining in-frame rearrangements with V and J assigned. Such tables are incomplete; in checked studies, under half of the missing clones stem from an unresolved V gene, and the remainder is unexplained. For this sample the table gives about 95,000 clones, of which over 70% were detected only once. Of the sample, 25% to 30% falls within the top ten clones. Sequencing input: uncultured baseline CD8+ T cells from peripheral blood mononuclear cells (PBMCs). The receptors derive from a male donor with HIV.

The chain carries TRBV7-9 and TRBJ1-4, with 11 bases identical to TRBD1. CDR1 and CDR2 (germline): SEHNR, FQNEAQ (reference sequence). The CDR3 is 15 amino acids. V dropped 5 bases and J dropped 7; count of bases not matched to a gene: 6. The CDR3 loop is CASSPWDRGSEKLFF. The CDR3 nucleotides are TGTGCCAGCAGCCCATGGGACAGGGGGAGTGAAAAACTGTTTTTT.

This rearrangement joins TRBV7-2 to TRBJ2-5, with a weak D call TRBD2 (6 bases). This CDR3 comprises 15 residues. The V gene's germline CDR1 is SGHTA and CDR2 FQGNSA. Deletions cut 5 bases from V and 1 base from J, with 14 bases between. The CDR3 DNA follows: TGTGCCAGCAGCCCTAGCGAGGGAAGCCAAGAGACCCAGTACTTC. This translates into CASSPSEGSQETQYF.